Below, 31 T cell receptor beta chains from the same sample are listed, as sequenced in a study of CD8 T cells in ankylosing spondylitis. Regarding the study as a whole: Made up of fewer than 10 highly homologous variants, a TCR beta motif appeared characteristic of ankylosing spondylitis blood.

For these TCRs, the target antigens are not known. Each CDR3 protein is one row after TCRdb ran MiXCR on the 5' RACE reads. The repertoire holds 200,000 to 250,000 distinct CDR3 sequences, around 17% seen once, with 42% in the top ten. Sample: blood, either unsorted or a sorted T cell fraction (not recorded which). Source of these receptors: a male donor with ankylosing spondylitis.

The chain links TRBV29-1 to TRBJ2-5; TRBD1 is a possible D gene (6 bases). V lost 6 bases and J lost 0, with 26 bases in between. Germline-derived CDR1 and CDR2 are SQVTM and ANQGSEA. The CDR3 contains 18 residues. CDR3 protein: CSVRLEQGSPIHQETQYF. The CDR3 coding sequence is TGCAGCGTCCGCTTAGAACAGGGTTCGCCAATACACCAAGAGACCCAGTACTTC. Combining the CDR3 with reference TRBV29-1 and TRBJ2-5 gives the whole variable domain SAVISQKPSRDICQRGTSLTIQCQVDSQVTMMFWYRQQPGQSLTLIATANQGSEATYESGFVIDKFPISRPNLTFSTLTVSNMSPEDSSIYLCSVRLEQGSPIHQETQYFGPGTRLLVL.

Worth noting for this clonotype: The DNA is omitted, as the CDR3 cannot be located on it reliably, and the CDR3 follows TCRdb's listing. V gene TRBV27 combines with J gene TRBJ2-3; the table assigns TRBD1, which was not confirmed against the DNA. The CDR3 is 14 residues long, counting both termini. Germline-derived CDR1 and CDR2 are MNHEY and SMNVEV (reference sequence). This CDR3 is CASSLFGPGTGLYF.

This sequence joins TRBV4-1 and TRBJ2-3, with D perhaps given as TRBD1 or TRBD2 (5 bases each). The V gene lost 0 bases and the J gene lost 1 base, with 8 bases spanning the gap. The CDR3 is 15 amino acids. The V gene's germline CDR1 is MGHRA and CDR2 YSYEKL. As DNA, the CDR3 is TGCGCCAGCAGCCAAGAGTCGGGGCGCACAGATACGCAGTATTTT. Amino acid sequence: CASSQESGRTDTQYF.

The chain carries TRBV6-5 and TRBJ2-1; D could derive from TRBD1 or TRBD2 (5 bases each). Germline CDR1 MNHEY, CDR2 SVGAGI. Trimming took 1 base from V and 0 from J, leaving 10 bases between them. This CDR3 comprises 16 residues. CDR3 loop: CASSYWDLGSYNEQFF. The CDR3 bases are TGTGCCAGCAGTTACTGGGACCTCGGCTCCTACAATGAGCAGTTCTTC.

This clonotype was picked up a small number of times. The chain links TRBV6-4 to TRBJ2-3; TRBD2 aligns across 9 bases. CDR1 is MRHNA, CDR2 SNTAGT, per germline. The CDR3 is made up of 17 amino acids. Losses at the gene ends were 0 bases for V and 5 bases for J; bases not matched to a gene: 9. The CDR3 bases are TGTGCCAGCAGTGACTCCCGGCCTAGCGGGGAGGTAGATACGCAGTATTTT. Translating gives CASSDSRPSGEVDTQYF.

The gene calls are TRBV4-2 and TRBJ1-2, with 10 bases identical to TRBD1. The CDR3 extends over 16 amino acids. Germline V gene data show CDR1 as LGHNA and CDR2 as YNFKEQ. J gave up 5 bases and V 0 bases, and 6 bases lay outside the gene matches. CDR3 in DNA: TGTGCCAGCAGCCAAGAAGGGACAGGGGATGGGTATGGCTACACCTTC. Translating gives CASSQEGTGDGYGYTF.

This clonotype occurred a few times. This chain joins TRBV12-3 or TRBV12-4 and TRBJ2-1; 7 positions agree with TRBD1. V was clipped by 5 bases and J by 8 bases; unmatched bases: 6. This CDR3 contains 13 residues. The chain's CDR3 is CASSPQGSDEQFF. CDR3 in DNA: TGTGCCAGCAGTCCACAGGGGTCGGATGAGCAGTTCTTC.

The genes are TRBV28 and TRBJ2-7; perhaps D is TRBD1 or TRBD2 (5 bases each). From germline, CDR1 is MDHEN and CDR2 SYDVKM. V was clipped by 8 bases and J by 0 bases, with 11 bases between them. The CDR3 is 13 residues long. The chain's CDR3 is CASAWGSSYEQYF. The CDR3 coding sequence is TGTGCCAGCGCCTGGGGGAGCTCCTACGAGCAGTACTTC.

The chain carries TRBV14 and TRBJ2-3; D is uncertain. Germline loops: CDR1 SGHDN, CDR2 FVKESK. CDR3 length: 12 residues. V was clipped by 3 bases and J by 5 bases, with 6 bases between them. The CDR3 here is CASSHGGDTQYF. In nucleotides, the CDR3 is TGTGCCAGCAGCCACGGTGGAGATACGCAGTATTTT.

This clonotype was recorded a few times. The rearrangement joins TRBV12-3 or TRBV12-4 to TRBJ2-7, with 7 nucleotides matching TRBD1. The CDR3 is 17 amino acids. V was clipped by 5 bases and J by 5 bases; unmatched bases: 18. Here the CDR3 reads CASSLGPGGTDFDEQYF. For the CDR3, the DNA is TGTGCCAGCAGTCTGGGCCCCGGTGGGACAGACTTCGACGAGCAGTACTTC.

The CDR3 loop reads CASSSVMNTEAFF. CDR3 nucleotide sequence: TGTGCCAGCAGTTCAGTCATGAACACTGAAGCTTTCTTT. This chain uses TRBV12-3 or TRBV12-4 with TRBJ1-1; no clear D gene. The CDR3 has 13 residues. Trimming stripped 4 bases from V and 0 bases from J, with 6 bases between.

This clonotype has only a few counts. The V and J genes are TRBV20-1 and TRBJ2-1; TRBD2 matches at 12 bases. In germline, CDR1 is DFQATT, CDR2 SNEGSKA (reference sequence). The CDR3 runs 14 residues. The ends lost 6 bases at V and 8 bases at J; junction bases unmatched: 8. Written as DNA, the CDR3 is TGCAGTGCCCCGACTAGCGGGAGATCGGATGAGCAGTTCTTC. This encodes CSAPTSGRSDEQFF.

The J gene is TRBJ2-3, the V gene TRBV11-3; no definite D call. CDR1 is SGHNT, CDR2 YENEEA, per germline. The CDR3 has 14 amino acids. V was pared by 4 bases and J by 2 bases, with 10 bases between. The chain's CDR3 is CASSSPYPTDTQYF. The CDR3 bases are TGTGCCAGCAGCTCGCCCTACCCCACAGATACGCAGTATTTT. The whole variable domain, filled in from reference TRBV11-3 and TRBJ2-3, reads EAGVVQSPRYKIIEKKQPVAFWCNPISGHNTLYWYLQNLGQGPELLIRYENEEAVDDSQLPKDRFSAERLKGVDSTLKIQPAELGDSAVYLCASSSPYPTDTQYFGPGTRLTVL.

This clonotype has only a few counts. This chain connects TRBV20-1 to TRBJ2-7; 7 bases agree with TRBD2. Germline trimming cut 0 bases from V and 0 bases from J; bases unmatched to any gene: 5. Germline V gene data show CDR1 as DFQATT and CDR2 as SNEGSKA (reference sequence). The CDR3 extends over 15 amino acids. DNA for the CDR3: TGCAGTGCTAGAGACTTGGGGGGGAGCTCCTACGAGCAGTACTTC. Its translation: CSARDLGGSSYEQYF.

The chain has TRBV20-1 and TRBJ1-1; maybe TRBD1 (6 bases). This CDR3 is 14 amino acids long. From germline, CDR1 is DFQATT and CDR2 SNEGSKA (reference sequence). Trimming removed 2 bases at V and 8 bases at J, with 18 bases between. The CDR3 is CSARIHRDTKEAFF. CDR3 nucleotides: TGCAGTGCTAGAATACACCGGGACACAAAAGAAGCTTTCTTT.

The CDR3 loop is CASSLVAGASYEQYF. Written as DNA, the CDR3 is TGTGCCAGCAGCTTAGTGGCGGGGGCATCCTACGAGCAGTACTTC. V usage is TRBV7-2 and J usage is TRBJ2-7; possible D gene TRBD2, 7 bases. Germline CDR1 and CDR2: SGHTA and FQGNSA. The CDR3 extends over 15 amino acids. V dropped 1 base and J dropped 1 base, with 11 bases sitting between them.

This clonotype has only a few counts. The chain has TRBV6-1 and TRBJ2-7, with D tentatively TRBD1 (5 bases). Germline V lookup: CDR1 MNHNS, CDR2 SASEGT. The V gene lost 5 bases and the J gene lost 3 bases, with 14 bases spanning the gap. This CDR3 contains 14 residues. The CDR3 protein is CASSQPGHGYEQYF. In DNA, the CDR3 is TGTGCCAGCAGTCAACCCGGACACGGCTACGAGCAGTACTTC.

Here the CDR3 DNA reads TGTGCCAGCAGTTCCCTTCGAACCAGGGGGTTGAACACTGAAGCTTTCTTT. This sequence encodes CASSSLRTRGLNTEAFF. The chain combines TRBV12-3 or TRBV12-4 with TRBJ1-1, with 7 bases aligning to TRBD1. The CDR3 totals 17 residues. V dropped 4 bases and J dropped 0; count of bases not matched to a gene: 11.

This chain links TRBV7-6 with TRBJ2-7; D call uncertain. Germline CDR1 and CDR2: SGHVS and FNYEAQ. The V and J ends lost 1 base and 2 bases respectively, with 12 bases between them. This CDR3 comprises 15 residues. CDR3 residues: CASSLEIDRAYEQYF. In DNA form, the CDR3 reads TGTGCCAGCAGCTTAGAGATTGATAGGGCCTACGAGCAGTACTTC.

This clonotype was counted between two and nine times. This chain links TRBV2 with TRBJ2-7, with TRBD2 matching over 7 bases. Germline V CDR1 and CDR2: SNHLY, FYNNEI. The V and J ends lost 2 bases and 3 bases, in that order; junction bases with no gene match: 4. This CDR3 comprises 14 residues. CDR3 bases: TGTGCCAGCAGTGAATGGCTAGCGGTCTACGAGCAGTACTTC. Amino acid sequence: CASSEWLAVYEQYF.

The CDR3 is CATSVTRTGELFF. DNA of the CDR3: TGTGCCACCAGTGTTACCCGCACCGGGGAGCTGTTTTTT. The rearrangement uses TRBV24-1 and TRBJ2-2; D unclear. The CDR3 is 13 residues long. In germline, CDR1 is KGHDR, CDR2 SFDVKD. Trimming left V 5 bases short and J 4 bases short, with 7 bases between.

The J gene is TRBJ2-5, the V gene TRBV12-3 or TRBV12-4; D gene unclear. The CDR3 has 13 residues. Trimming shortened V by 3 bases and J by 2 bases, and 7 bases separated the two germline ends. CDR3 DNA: TGTGCCAGCAGTTTTGGCAGACAAGAGACCCAGTACTTC. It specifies CASSFGRQETQYF.

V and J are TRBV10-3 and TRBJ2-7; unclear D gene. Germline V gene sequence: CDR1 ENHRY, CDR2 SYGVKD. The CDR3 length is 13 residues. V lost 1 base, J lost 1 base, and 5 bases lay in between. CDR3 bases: TGTGCCATCAGTGAGTACCTATCCTACGAGCAGTACTTC. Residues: CAISEYLSYEQYF.

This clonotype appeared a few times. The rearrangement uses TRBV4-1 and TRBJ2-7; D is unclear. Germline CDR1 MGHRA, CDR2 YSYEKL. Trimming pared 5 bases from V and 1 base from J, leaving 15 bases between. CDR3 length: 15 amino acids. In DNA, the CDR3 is TGCGCCAGCAGCGCCCGGACGCCTAGTTCCTACGAGCAGTACTTC. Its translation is CASSARTPSSYEQYF.

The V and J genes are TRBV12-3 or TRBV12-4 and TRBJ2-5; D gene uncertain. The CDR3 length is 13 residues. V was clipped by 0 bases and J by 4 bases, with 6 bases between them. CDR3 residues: CASSLASPETQYF. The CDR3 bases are TGTGCCAGCAGTTTAGCTAGTCCAGAGACCCAGTACTTC.

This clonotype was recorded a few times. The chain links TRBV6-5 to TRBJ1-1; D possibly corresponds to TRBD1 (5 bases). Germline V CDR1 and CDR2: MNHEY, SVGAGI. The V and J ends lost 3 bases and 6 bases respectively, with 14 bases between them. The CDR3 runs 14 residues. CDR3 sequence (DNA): TGTGCCAGCAGTTATGGGGCAGGTGCAGCTGAAGCTTTCTTT. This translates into CASSYGAGAAEAFF.

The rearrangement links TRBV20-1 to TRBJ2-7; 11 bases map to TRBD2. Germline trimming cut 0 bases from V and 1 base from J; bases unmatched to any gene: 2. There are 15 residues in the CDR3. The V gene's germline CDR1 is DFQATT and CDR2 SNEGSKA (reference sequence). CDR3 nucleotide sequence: TGCAGTGCTAGAGATCGACTAGCGGGGTCCTACGAGCAGTACTTC. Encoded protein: CSARDRLAGSYEQYF.

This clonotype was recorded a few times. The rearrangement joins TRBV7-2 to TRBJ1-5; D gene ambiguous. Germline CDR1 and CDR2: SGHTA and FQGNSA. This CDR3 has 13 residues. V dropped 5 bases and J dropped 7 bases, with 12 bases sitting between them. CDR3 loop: CASSPYTGQPQHF. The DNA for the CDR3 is TGTGCCAGCAGCCCGTATACTGGGCAGCCCCAGCATTTT. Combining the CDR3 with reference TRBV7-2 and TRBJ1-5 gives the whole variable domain GAGVSQSPSNKVTEKGKDVELRCDPISGHTALYWYRQSLGQGLEFLIYFQGNSAPDKSGLPSDRFSAERTGGSVSTLTIQRTQQEDSAVYLCASSPYTGQPQHFGDGTRLSIL.

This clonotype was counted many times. The CDR3 reads CASSPPGNTEAFF. The CDR3 DNA follows: TGTGCCAGCAGTCCCCCCGGCAACACTGAAGCTTTCTTT. This chain connects TRBV12-3 or TRBV12-4 to TRBJ1-1; D is undetermined. Trimming took 5 bases from V and 2 from J, leaving 9 bases between them. The CDR3 has 13 amino acids.

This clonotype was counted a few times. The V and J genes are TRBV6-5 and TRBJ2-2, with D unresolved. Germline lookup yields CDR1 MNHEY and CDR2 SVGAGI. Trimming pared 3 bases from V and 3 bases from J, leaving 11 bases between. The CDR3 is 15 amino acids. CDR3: CASSYPAYDTGELFF. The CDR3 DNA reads TGTGCCAGCAGTTATCCCGCCTATGACACCGGGGAGCTGTTTTTT.

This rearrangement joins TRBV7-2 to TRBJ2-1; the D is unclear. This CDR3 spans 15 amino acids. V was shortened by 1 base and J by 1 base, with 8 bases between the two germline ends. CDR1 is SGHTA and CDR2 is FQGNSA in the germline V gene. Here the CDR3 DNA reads TGTGCCAGCAGCTTAGGTCCAGGTTCCTACAATGAGCAGTTCTTC. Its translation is CASSLGPGSYNEQFF.